Below are 12 T cell receptor beta chains sequenced from a single sample in a study of cytomegalovirus exposure and HLA in healthy donors. Primers for the PCR totalled 60 Vbeta and 13 Jbeta. Sequenced by immunoSEQ multiplex PCR; TCRdb stores in-frame clones only, minus some. The data contain about 130,000 clones, 77% of them singletons. The sequencing sample was made of PBMCs. These receptors originate from a male donor in good health and CMV-seronegative.

The chain combines TRBV6-5 with TRBJ1-2, with D maybe TRBD1 (5 bases). Per the germline V gene, CDR1 is MNHEY and CDR2 is SVGAGI. The CDR3 runs 13 residues. V lost 4 bases and J lost 7, with 13 bases in between. The CDR3 bases are TGTGCCAGCAGTTCCCGGGACTCCAGTGGCTACACCTTC. Translation: CASSSRDSSGYTF.

The chain has TRBV29-1 and TRBJ2-1, with 7 bases that match TRBD1. CDR3 length equals 14 residues. Germline CDR1 SQVTM, CDR2 ANQGSEA. The junction had 6 bases not matched to a gene; V was cut back by 7 bases and J by 0 bases. This CDR3 is CSAQTGSSYNEQFF. CDR3 coding DNA: TGCAGCGCCCAGACAGGGAGCTCCTACAATGAGCAGTTCTTC.

The V gene is TRBV7-6, the J gene TRBJ2-7, with D maybe TRBD1 (5 bases). V was shortened by 2 bases and J by 7 bases, with 18 bases between the two germline ends. CDR3 length: 15 residues. Germline V lookup: CDR1 SGHVS, CDR2 FNYEAQ. CDR3 sequence (DNA): TGTGCCAGCAGCTTAACAGGTCTTGACGGTCTGGAGCAGTACTTC. Amino acid sequence: CASSLTGLDGLEQYF.

The rearrangement uses TRBV5-1 and TRBJ2-7, with D perhaps matching TRBD1 (6 bases). In germline, CDR1 is SGHRS, CDR2 YFSETQ. V lost 3 bases to trimming and J lost 2 bases, with 12 bases between them. This CDR3 region has 14 residues. CDR3 protein: CASSSGQYAYEQYF. In DNA form, the CDR3 reads TGCGCCAGCAGCTCTGGACAGTATGCCTACGAGCAGTACTTC.

The chain is built from TRBV5-5 and TRBJ1-5; D is possibly TRBD1 (5 bases). Germline V gives CDR1 SGHKS, CDR2 YYEKEE (reference sequence). This CDR3 has 13 amino acids. Trimming left V 0 bases short and J 7 bases short, with 8 bases between. DNA of the CDR3: TGTGCCAGCAGCTTGGTCCGGGGGCAGCCCCAGCATTTT. Residues: CASSLVRGQPQHF.

The V call is TRBV10-3, the J call TRBJ1-6; 10 nucleotides align to TRBD1. The ends lost 6 bases at V and 10 bases at J; junction bases unmatched: 6. Germline CDR1 and CDR2: ENHRY and SYGVKD. This CDR3 comprises 14 residues. In DNA form, the CDR3 reads TGTGCCATCAGCTGGACAGGGGGACGGTCACCCCTCCACTTT. Translating it yields CAISWTGGRSPLHF.

This clone appeared a single time. This chain uses TRBV7-9 with TRBJ1-3; D unclear. The V gene lost 5 bases and the J gene lost 4 bases, with 9 bases spanning the gap. The CDR3 is 13 amino acids. CDR1 is SEHNR and CDR2 is FQNEAQ in the germline V gene (reference sequence). CDR3 amino acids: CASSPSSGNTIYF. The CDR3 DNA reads TGTGCCAGCAGCCCTAGTTCCGGAAACACCATATATTTT.

This clone was seen only a few times. V is TRBV9 and J is TRBJ1-2; D is possibly TRBD1 (6 bases). The CDR3 consists of 14 residues. Germline V CDR1 and CDR2: SGDLS, YYNGEE. V was shortened by 4 bases and J by 8 bases, with 18 bases between the two germline ends. The CDR3 coding sequence is TGTGCCAGCAGCATACGGTCAGGGGCAAAAGGCTACACCTTC. Its translation: CASSIRSGAKGYTF.

A few counts support this clone. The chain combines TRBV9 with TRBJ1-1; D ambiguous. The length of the CDR3 is 13 residues. Germline CDR1 reads SGDLS; CDR2 reads YYNGEE. Trimming removed 2 bases from V and 0 bases from J, with 5 bases in between. This CDR3 is CASSVDLNTEAFF. In DNA, the CDR3 is TGTGCCAGCAGCGTCGACTTGAACACTGAAGCTTTCTTT. Supplemented by reference TRBV9 and TRBJ1-1, the full variable domain reads DSGVTQTPKHLITATGQRVTLRCSPRSGDLSVYWYQQSLDQGLQFLIQYYNGEERAKGNILERFSAQQFPDLHSELNLSSLELGDSALYFCASSVDLNTEAFFGQGTRLTVV.

This clone occurred a few times. This chain uses TRBV27 with TRBJ1-5, with no clear D. The ends were cut back, 2 bases at V and 4 bases at J, with 3 bases in the middle. The CDR3 contains 12 residues. Germline V gives CDR1 MNHEY, CDR2 SMNVEV (reference sequence). For the CDR3, the DNA is TGTGCCAGCAGTTTACCGAATCAGCCCCAGCATTTT. Translating gives CASSLPNQPQHF.

V is TRBV27 and J is TRBJ2-1, with D maybe TRBD1 (5 bases). V was cut by 7 bases and J by 10 bases, with 11 bases left in between. This CDR3 comprises 11 residues. The germline CDR1 and CDR2 sequences are MNHEY and SMNVEV (reference sequence). CDR3: CASNNRTEQFF. Here the CDR3 DNA reads TGTGCCAGCAATAACCGGACAGAGCAGTTCTTC.

This clone was seen a single time. The chain employs TRBV11-2 and TRBJ1-2, with 8 bases matching TRBD1. Per the germline V gene, CDR1 is SGHAT and CDR2 is FQNNGV. V lost 5 bases and J lost 5; bases outside the gene matches: 7. CDR3 length: 14 amino acids. The CDR3 is CASSPDRATYGYTF. The CDR3 bases are TGTGCCAGCAGCCCGGACAGGGCCACATATGGCTACACCTTC.